This T cell receptor (beta chain) was sequenced during a study of radiation and T cells in renal cell carcinoma. CDR1 and CDR2 (germline): SGHVS, FQNEAQ. V lost 0 bases and J lost 4; bases outside the gene matches: 6. This CDR3 is 16 amino acids long. Specified time point: baseline pretreatment blood. Treatment noted: 15 Gy SBRT to primary tumor, nephrectomy 4 weeks later. Radiation-treated patients gave blood at baseline, week 2 and week 4. This renal cell carcinoma was of the clear cell type. Study-wide points: Without pretreatment biopsies, baseline tumor clonotype presence was undetermined.

Measured with immunoSEQ multiplex PCR; TCRdb has only the in-frame clones, and not every one. In the table there are 90,000 to 95,000 clones, over 65% of which are singletons. Worth noting for this clone: Its cognate antigen is unknown.

This chain links TRBV7-8 with TRBJ2-1, with TRBD2 matching 7 bases. This receptor was taken from a man aged 55 to 70 with renal cell carcinoma. The starting material was blood, obtained from a patient whose treatment included radiotherapy and nephrectomy. The CDR3 nucleotides are TGTGCCAGCAGCTTAGCCGCGGGAGATTTGTACAATGAGCAGTTCTTC. Amino acids: CASSLAAGDLYNEQFF.